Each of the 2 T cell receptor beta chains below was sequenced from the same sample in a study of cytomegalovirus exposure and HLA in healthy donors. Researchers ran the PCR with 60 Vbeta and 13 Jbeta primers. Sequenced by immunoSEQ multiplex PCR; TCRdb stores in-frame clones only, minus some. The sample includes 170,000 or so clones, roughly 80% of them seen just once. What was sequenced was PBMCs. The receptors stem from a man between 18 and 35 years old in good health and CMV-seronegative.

The chain's CDR3 is CASSLAQGAGNEQFF. In DNA, the CDR3 is TGTGCCAGCAGCTTGGCGCAGGGGGCAGGCAATGAGCAGTTCTTC. This chain connects TRBV5-4 to TRBJ2-1, with TRBD1 identical over 8 bases. CDR3 length: 15 residues. Per the germline V gene, CDR1 is SGHNT and CDR2 is YYREEE (reference sequence). Trimming at V came to 0 bases and at J to 6 bases, leaving 5 bases not matched to a gene.

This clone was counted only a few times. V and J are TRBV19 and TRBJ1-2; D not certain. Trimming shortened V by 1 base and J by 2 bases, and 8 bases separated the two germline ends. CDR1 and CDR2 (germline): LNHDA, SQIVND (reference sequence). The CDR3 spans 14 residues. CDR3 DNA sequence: TGTGCCAGTAGTATAGGTCTCAGGAACTATGGCTACACCTTC. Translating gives CASSIGLRNYGYTF.